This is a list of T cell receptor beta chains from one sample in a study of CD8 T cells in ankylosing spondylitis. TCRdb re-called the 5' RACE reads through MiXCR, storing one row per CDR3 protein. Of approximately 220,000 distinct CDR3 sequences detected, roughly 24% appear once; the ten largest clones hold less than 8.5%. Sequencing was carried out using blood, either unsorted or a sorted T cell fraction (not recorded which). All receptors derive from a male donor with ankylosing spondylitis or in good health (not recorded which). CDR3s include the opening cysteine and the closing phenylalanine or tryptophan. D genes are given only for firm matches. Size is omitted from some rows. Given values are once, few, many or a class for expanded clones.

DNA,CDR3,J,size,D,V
TGTGCCAGCAGCTCGACTAGCGGGAGAGGGAATGAGCAGTTCTTC,CASSSTSGRGNEQFF,TRBJ2-1,few,TRBD2,TRBV11-1
TGCAGCGTGACAGGGGAAGGCTACGAGCAGTACTTC,CSVTGEGYEQYF,TRBJ2-7,many,TRBD1,TRBV29-1
TGTGCCAGCAGCCAAGAAAAGTTAGCCCGAGAGACCCAGTACTTC,CASSQEKLARETQYF,TRBJ2-5,.,.,TRBV14
TGTGCCAGCAGTTCGGACAGGTTGAATAATGAGCAGTTCTTC,CASSSDRLNNEQFF,TRBJ2-1,.,TRBD1,TRBV6-5
TGTGCCAGCAGCCAAGAGGCATACGAGCAGTACTTC,CASSQEAYEQYF,TRBJ2-7,many,.,TRBV3-1
TGTGCCAGCAGTTACGCGGGAGTTTACGAGCAGTACTTC,CASSYAGVYEQYF,TRBJ2-7,many,TRBD2,TRBV25-1
TGTGCCATCAGTGAGTCGAGATTGGCGGGAGTCAGCACCGGGGAGCTGTTTTTT,CAISESRLAGVSTGELFF,TRBJ2-2,many,TRBD2,TRBV10-3
TGCAGTGCTAGTGGTCTTGGTTTGGGCCGCCGAGAAAAACTGTTTTTT,CSASGLGLGRREKLFF,TRBJ1-4,.,.,TRBV20-1
TGTGCCAGCAGCCTCGGACTAGCGGGACCGCCCTACGAGCAGTACTTC,CASSLGLAGPPYEQYF,TRBJ2-7,many,TRBD2,TRBV3-1
TGTGCCAGCAGCTTATTGGGAGACAATGAGCAGTTCTTC,CASSLLGDNEQFF,TRBJ2-1,many,.,TRBV5-5
TGTGCCAGCAAGATTTCAGGGCGCGAGCAGTACTTC,CASKISGREQYF,TRBJ2-7,.,.,TRBV28
TGTGCCAGCAATTCGGCCGACTCCTACGAGCAGTACTTC,CASNSADSYEQYF,TRBJ2-7,once,.,TRBV6-5
TGCAGGGGAGCGGGAGGGCCTAGCAATGAGCAGTTCTTC,CRGAGGPSNEQFF,TRBJ2-1,.,TRBD2,TRBV20-1
TGCAGCGTTCGTCCTTACAATGAGCAGTTCTTC,CSVRPYNEQFF,TRBJ2-1,.,.,TRBV29-1
TGCGCCAGCAGCTCACTAGCGGGGGGTTGGGGTGAGCAGTTCTTC,CASSSLAGGWGEQFF,TRBJ2-1,many,TRBD2,TRBV5-1
TGTGCCACCACCGGGACAGGGGGCTACAATCAGCCCCAGCATTTT,CATTGTGGYNQPQHF,TRBJ1-5,.,TRBD1,TRBV10-3
TGCAGTGCTAGTGATACCGTTAAGAACTATGGCTACACCTTC,CSASDTVKNYGYTF,TRBJ1-2,.,.,TRBV20-1
TGTGCCACCAGTGATAGCGGGGAGATGTATGAGCAGTTCTTC,CATSDSGEMYEQFF,TRBJ2-1,many,TRBD2,TRBV24-1